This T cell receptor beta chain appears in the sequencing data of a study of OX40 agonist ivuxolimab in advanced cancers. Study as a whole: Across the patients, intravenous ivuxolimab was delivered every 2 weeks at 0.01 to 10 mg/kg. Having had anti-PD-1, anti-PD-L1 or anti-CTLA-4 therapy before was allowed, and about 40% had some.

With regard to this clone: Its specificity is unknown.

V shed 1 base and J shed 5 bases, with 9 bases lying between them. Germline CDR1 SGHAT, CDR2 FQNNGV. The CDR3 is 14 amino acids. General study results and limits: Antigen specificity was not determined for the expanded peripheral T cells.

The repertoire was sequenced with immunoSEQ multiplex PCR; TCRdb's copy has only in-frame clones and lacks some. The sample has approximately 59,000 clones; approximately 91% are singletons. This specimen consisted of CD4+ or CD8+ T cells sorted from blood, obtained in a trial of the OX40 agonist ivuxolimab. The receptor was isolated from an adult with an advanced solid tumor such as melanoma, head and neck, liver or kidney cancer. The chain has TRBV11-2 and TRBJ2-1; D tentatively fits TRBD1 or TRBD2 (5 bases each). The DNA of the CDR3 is TGTGCCAGCAGCTTAGTTAGGGGACACAATGAGCAGTTCTTC. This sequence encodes CASSLVRGHNEQFF.